The TCR beta chain under discussion was sequenced for a study of shared clonotypes between healthy human individuals. This clone was counted a single time. Some clones are missing from TCRdb's copy, which holds only in-frame ones; the method was immunoSEQ multiplex PCR. This table has approximately 470,000 clones, more than 65% appearing once. This receptor was obtained from a woman in her forties in good health. Some clones in this sample may be carry-over from other donors' samples. The specimen was PBMCs.

For the CDR3, the DNA is TGTGCCAGCAGCCCGGGGGGAGGGGTAAATGAAAAACTGTTTTTT. Translating gives CASSPGGGVNEKLFF. This sequence joins TRBV11-2 and TRBJ1-4, with D tentatively TRBD1 (5 bases). Trimming cost V 5 bases and J 5 bases, with 15 bases left between them. The CDR3 runs 15 residues. Germline loops: CDR1 SGHAT, CDR2 FQNNGV.